These 8 T cell receptor beta chains originate from one sample sequenced in a study of blood T cells in healthy people across ages. Sample-barcoded 5' priming and a J-beta primer mix drove a second PCR of roughly 6 to 12 cycles. TCRdb itself ran the 5' RACE reads through MiXCR, one entry per CDR3 protein. The table records almost 800,000 distinct CDR3 sequences, roughly 64% of them present only once. Sequences were obtained from blood. Receptors were obtained from a man in his thirties or forties in good health.

The chain carries TRBV5-1 and TRBJ2-2, with 10 bases aligning to TRBD2. The CDR3 extends over 17 amino acids. Germline CDR1 and CDR2: SGHRS and YFSETQ. After removal of 2 bases from V and 3 bases from J, the junction contained 7 bases not matched to a gene. The CDR3 sequence is CASSLSTSGRDTGELFF. CDR3 bases: TGCGCCAGCAGCTTATCGACTAGCGGGCGTGACACCGGGGAGCTGTTTTTT. The whole variable domain, filled in from reference TRBV5-1 and TRBJ2-2, reads KAGVTQTPRYLIKTRGQQVTLSCSPISGHRSVSWYQQTPGQGLQFLFEYFSETQRNKGNFPGRFSGRQFSNSRSEMNVSTLELGDSALYLCASSLSTSGRDTGELFFGEGSRLTVL.

This clonotype was recorded only once. The chain carries TRBV7-6 and TRBJ2-5; 7 bases map to TRBD1. CDR3 length equals 16 residues. The germline V gene encodes CDR1 SGHVS and CDR2 FNYEAQ. Unmatched junction bases numbered 7, after V lost 2 bases and J lost 1 base. CDR3 sequence (DNA): TGTGCCAGCAGCTTAATCTTGGGACAGAGCCAAGAGACCCAGTACTTC. Translation gives CASSLILGQSQETQYF.

This clonotype was observed a few times. The rearrangement joins TRBV5-1 to TRBJ1-2, with D hard to call. The V and J ends lost 6 bases and 0 bases respectively, with 12 bases between them. The CDR3 is 14 amino acids. Germline V gene sequence: CDR1 SGHRS, CDR2 YFSETQ. CDR3 region: CASKELSSNYGYTF. CDR3 coding DNA: TGCGCCAGCAAGGAACTTTCGTCTAACTATGGCTACACCTTC.

Remarks on this clonotype: The germline gene is not matched at one end of the junction; a read error may be the cause. V gene TRBV6-2 or TRBV6-3 combines with J gene TRBJ1-5, with D unclear. The CDR3 is made up of 16 amino acids. CDR1 and CDR2 (germline): MNHEY, SVGEGT. In DNA form, the CDR3 reads TGTGCCTGCAGTTACTCGATCCGTGTCGGGAATCAGCCCCAGCATTTT. Residues: CACSYSIRVGNQPQHF.

The J gene is TRBJ2-3, the V gene TRBV20-1; 14 bases agree with TRBD2. Germline V gene data show CDR1 as DFQATT and CDR2 as SNEGSKA (reference sequence). The CDR3 has 16 residues. The junction had 4 bases not matched to a gene; V was cut back by 0 bases and J by 5 bases. The CDR3 here is CSARDLTSGGGDTQYF. The CDR3 bases are TGCAGTGCTAGAGACCTGACTAGCGGGGGGGGAGATACGCAGTATTTT.

The chain uses TRBV5-1 and TRBJ2-3, with 9 bases fitting TRBD2. Trimming at V came to 5 bases and at J to 0 bases, leaving 4 bases not matched to a gene. CDR3 length: 15 residues. The germline gives CDR1 SGHRS, CDR2 YFSETQ. In DNA, the CDR3 is TGCGCCAGCAGGGGAGCGGGGGGAAGCACAGATACGCAGTATTTT. Protein sequence: CASRGAGGSTDTQYF.

The chain combines TRBV15 with TRBJ1-5; D gene uncertain. The CDR3 runs to 12 residues. V lost 0 bases and J 9 bases, leaving 6 bases between the germline ends. Germline V gives CDR1 LNHNV, CDR2 YYDKDF (reference sequence). The CDR3 nucleotides are TGTGCCACCAGCAGAGATCTTTCGCCCCAGCATTTT. Protein: CATSRDLSPQHF.

This chain links TRBV29-1 with TRBJ2-7, with D possibly matching TRBD1 (5 bases). The ends were cut back, 3 bases at V and 3 bases at J, with 12 bases in the middle. Germline V gene data show CDR1 as SQVTM and CDR2 as ANQGSEA. The CDR3 covers 13 residues. As DNA, the CDR3 is TGCAGCGTTGAGCAGGGAATGGACTACGAGCAGTACTTC. It translates to CSVEQGMDYEQYF.